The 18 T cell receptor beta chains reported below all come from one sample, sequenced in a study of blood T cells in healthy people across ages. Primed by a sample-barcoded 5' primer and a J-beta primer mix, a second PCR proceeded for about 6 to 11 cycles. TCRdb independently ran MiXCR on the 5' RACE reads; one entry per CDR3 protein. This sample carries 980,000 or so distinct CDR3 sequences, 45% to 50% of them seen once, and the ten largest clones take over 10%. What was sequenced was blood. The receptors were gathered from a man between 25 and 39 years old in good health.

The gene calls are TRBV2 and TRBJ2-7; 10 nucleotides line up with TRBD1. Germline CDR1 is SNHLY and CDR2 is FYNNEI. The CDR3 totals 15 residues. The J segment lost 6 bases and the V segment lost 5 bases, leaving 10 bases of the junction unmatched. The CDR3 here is CASSPEFGTGVEQYF. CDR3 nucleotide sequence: TGTGCCAGCAGTCCGGAGTTCGGGACAGGGGTCGAGCAGTACTTC.

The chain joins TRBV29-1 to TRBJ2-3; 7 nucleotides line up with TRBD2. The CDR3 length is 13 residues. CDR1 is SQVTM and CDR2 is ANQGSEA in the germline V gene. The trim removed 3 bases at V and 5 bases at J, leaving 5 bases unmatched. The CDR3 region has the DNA TGCAGCGTTGATCGGACTAGAATAGATACGCAGTATTTT. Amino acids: CSVDRTRIDTQYF.

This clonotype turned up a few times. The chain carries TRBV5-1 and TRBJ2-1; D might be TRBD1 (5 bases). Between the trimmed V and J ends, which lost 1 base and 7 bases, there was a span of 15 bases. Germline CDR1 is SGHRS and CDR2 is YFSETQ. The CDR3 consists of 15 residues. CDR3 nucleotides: TGCGCCAGCAGCTTGATTTCTGGGGCCCCTAATGAGCAGTTCTTC. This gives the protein CASSLISGAPNEQFF. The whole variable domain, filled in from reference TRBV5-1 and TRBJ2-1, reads KAGVTQTPRYLIKTRGQQVTLSCSPISGHRSVSWYQQTPGQGLQFLFEYFSETQRNKGNFPGRFSGRQFSNSRSEMNVSTLELGDSALYLCASSLISGAPNEQFFGPGTRLTVL.

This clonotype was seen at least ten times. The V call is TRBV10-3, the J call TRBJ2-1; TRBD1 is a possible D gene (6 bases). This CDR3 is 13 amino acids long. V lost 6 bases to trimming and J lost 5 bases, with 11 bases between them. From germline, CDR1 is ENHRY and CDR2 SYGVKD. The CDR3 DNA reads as TGTGCCATCAGAACAGGGACCCACAATGAGCAGTTCTTC. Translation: CAIRTGTHNEQFF.

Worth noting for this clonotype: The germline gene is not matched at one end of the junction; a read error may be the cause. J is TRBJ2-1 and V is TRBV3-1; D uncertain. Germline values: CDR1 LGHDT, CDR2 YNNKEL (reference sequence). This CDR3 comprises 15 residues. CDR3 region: CASSQDGLVSNEQFF. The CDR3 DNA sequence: TGTGCCAGCAGCCAAGATGGTCTAGTTAGCAATGAACAGTTCTTC.

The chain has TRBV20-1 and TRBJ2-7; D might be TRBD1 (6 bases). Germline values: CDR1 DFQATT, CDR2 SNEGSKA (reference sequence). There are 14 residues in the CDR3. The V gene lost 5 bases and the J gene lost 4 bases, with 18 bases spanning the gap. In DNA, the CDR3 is TGCAGTGCTTTGAGCAGGGGCGTCGGGTACGAGCAGTACTTC. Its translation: CSALSRGVGYEQYF.

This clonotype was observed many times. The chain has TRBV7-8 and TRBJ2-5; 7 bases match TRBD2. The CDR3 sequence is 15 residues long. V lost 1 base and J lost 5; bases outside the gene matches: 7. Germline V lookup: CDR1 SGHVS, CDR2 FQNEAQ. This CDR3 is CASSLVPAGRETQYF. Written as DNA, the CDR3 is TGTGCCAGCAGCTTAGTTCCAGCGGGGCGTGAGACCCAGTACTTC.

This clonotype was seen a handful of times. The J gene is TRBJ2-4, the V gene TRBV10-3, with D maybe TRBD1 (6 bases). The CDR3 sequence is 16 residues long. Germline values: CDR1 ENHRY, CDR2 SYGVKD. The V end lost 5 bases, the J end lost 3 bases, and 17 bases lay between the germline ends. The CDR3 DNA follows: TGTGCCATCAGTTCCGGACAGATGGGGGTCAAAAACATTCAGTACTTC. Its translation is CAISSGQMGVKNIQYF.

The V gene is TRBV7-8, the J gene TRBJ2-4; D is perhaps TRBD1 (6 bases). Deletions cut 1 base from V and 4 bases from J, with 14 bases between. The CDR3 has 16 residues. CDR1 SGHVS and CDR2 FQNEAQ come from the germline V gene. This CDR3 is CASSLGGTNFKNIQYF. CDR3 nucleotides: TGTGCCAGCAGCTTAGGAGGGACAAACTTTAAAAACATTCAGTACTTC.

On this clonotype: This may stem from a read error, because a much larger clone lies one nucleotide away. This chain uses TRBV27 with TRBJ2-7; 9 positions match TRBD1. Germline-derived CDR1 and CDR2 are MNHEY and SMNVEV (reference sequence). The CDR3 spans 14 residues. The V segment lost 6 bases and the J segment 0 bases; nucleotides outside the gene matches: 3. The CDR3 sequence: CASRQGASSYEQYF. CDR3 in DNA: TGTGCCAGCAGACAGGGGGCCAGCTCCTACGAGCAGTACTTC.

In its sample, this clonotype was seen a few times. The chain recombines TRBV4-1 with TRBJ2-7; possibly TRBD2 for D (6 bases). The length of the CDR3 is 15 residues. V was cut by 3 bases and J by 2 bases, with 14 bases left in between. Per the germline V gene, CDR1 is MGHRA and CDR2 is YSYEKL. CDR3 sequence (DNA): TGCGCCAGCAGCCACGCCCCTAGCGCGGCCTACGAGCAGTACTTC. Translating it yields CASSHAPSAAYEQYF.

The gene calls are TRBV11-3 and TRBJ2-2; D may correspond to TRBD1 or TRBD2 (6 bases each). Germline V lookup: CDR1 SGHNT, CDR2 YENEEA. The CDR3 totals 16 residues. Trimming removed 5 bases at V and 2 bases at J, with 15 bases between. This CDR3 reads CASSPPGGPNTGELFF. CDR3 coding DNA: TGTGCCAGCAGCCCCCCCGGGGGCCCCAACACCGGGGAGCTGTTTTTT.

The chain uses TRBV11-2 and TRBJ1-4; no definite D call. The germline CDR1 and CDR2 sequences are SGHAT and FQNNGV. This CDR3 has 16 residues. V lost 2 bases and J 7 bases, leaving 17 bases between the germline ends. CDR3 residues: CASSLTQVGFSEKLFF. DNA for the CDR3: TGTGCCAGCAGCTTAACCCAAGTGGGGTTTAGTGAAAAACTGTTTTTT.

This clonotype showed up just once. This CDR3 reads CSARDPVEYGYTF. The CDR3 DNA reads as TGCAGTGCTAGAGATCCCGTTGAATATGGCTACACCTTC. The chain is built from TRBV20-1 and TRBJ1-2, with D unresolved. V was trimmed by 0 bases and J by 5 bases, leaving 10 bases between them. This CDR3 region has 13 residues. Looked up from germline, CDR1 is DFQATT and CDR2 is SNEGSKA (reference sequence).

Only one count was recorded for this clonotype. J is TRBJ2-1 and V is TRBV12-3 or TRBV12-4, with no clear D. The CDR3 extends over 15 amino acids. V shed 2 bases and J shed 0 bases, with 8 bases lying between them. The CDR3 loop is CASSLHANSYNEQFF. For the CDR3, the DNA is TGTGCCAGCAGTTTACATGCCAACTCCTACAATGAGCAGTTCTTC.

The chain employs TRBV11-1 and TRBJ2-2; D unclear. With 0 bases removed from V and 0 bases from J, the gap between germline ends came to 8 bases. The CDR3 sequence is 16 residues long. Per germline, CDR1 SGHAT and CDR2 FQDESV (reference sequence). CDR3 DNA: TGTGCCAGCAGCTTAGCGGGGATGCCGAACACCGGGGAGCTGTTTTTT. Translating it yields CASSLAGMPNTGELFF. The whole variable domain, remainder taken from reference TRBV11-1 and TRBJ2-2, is EAEVAQSPRYKITEKSQAVAFWCDPISGHATLYWYRQILGQGPELLVQFQDESVVDDSQLPKDRFSAERLKGVDSTLKIQPAELGDSAMYLCASSLAGMPNTGELFFGEGSRLTVL.

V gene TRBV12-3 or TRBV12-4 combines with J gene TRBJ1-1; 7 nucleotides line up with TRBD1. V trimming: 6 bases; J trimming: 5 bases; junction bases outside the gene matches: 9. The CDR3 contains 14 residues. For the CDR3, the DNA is TGTGCCAGCAGCCCACAGGGGCAGGGGACTGAAGCTTTCTTT. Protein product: CASSPQGQGTEAFF.

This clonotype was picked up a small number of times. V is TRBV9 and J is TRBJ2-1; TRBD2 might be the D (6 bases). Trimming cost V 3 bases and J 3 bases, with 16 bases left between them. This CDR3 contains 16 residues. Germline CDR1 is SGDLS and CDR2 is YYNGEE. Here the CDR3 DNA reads TGTGCCAGCAGCGCCAGAGCCGGGGGAAACTACAATGAGCAGTTCTTC. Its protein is CASSARAGGNYNEQFF.